One sample yielded the 14 T cell receptor beta chains listed below, sequenced in a study of early T cells in non-severe SARS-CoV-2 infection. MiXCR was run by TCRdb on the 5' RACE reads, yielding one entry per CDR3 protein. The table records 100,000 to 150,000 distinct CDR3 sequences, 15% of them present only once. The sample comprised whole blood. The source is an adult who was a healthcare worker with PCR-confirmed SARS-CoV-2 infection or an uninfected control (not recorded which).

This clonotype was seen repeatedly, ten times or more. The chain recombines TRBV5-1 with TRBJ2-3; TRBD1 matches 7 bases. Germline V CDR1 and CDR2: SGHRS, YFSETQ. The V and J ends lost 0 bases and 6 bases, in that order; junction bases with no gene match: 7. There are 15 residues in the CDR3. This CDR3 is CASSLALGGGDTQYF. The CDR3 DNA follows: TGCGCCAGCAGCTTGGCCTTAGGGGGCGGCGATACGCAGTATTTT.

The sample holds a few counts of this clonotype. This chain links TRBV13 with TRBJ1-6; 8 positions match TRBD1. V shed 7 bases and J 7 bases; nucleotides not matched to a gene: 9. The CDR3 contains 15 residues. CDR1 and CDR2 (germline): PRHDT, FYEKMQ (reference sequence). The CDR3, as DNA: TGTGCCAGCACCCCCTTCAGGGGGCGGAATTCACCCCTCCACTTT. Translation gives CASTPFRGRNSPLHF.

This chain uses TRBV20-1 with TRBJ2-5; TRBD2 aligns across 11 bases. The CDR3 sequence is 14 residues long. Losses at the gene ends were 6 bases for V and 3 bases for J; bases not matched to a gene: 6. Per the germline V gene, CDR1 is DFQATT and CDR2 is SNEGSKA (reference sequence). The CDR3 DNA reads as TGCAGTGCCCTTAGCGGGGGGGGAGAAGAGACCCAGTACTTC. Protein sequence: CSALSGGGEETQYF.

The chain recombines TRBV6-4 with TRBJ1-6; TRBD1 matches at 7 bases. Per the germline V gene, CDR1 is MRHNA and CDR2 is SNTAGT. V trimming: 7 bases; J trimming: 6 bases; junction bases outside the gene matches: 9. The CDR3 extends over 15 amino acids. CDR3 loop: CASTGGQQGNSPLHF. The CDR3 DNA sequence: TGTGCCAGCACAGGGGGTCAGCAAGGTAATTCACCCCTCCACTTT.

The V call is TRBV27, the J call TRBJ1-5; unclear D gene. The germline V gene encodes CDR1 MNHEY and CDR2 SMNVEV (reference sequence). With 1 base removed from V and 7 bases from J, the gap between germline ends came to 11 bases. The CDR3 length is 14 residues. The CDR3 sequence is CASSLLGHVQPQHF. The CDR3 DNA is TGTGCCAGCAGTTTATTAGGGCACGTACAGCCCCAGCATTTT.

This clonotype was found a few times. J is TRBJ1-1 and V is TRBV12-3 or TRBV12-4; no clear D gene. The CDR3 totals 13 residues. V was clipped by 1 base and J by 7 bases, with 10 bases between them. CDR3 nucleotide sequence: TGTGCCAGCAGTTTAGTTAAGGGCGTTGAAGCTTTCTTT. This gives the protein CASSLVKGVEAFF.

In this sample, this clonotype turned up many times. This chain joins TRBV7-9 and TRBJ2-1, with 7 bases fitting TRBD2. Germline lookup yields CDR1 SEHNR and CDR2 FQNEAQ (reference sequence). The CDR3 is 11 residues long. J was trimmed by 13 bases and V by 2 bases; bases with no gene match: 2. CDR3 sequence (DNA): TGTGCCAGCAGCTTATTAGCGGGCCAGTTCTTC. Translation: CASSLLAGQFF.

This clonotype was recorded many times. This chain joins TRBV14 and TRBJ2-2; possibly TRBD2 for D (5 bases). This CDR3 comprises 16 residues. The V gene lost 3 bases and the J gene lost 5 bases, with 16 bases spanning the gap. Germline lookup yields CDR1 SGHDN and CDR2 FVKESK. In DNA, the CDR3 is TGTGCCAGCAGCCACGGACTGGGTTTGAGTACCGGGGAGCTGTTTTTT. Amino acids: CASSHGLGLSTGELFF.

This clonotype has more than one count but fewer than ten. This chain joins TRBV6-6 and TRBJ2-5; the D is unclear. CDR1 and CDR2 from the germline V gene are MNHNY and SVGAGI (reference sequence). This CDR3 is 11 amino acids long. V lost 8 bases to trimming and J lost 2 bases, with 6 bases between them. The CDR3 DNA sequence: TGTGCCAGCGGTAATCAAGAGACCCAGTACTTC. Translation gives CASGNQETQYF.

This sequence joins TRBV19 and TRBJ1-5; perhaps TRBD1 as D (6 bases). The CDR3 sequence is 15 residues long. Germline CDR1 is LNHDA and CDR2 is SQIVND (reference sequence). V was pared by 0 bases and J by 3 bases, with 9 bases between. The DNA for the CDR3 is TGTGCCAGTAGTATAGAGACAGGCTTCAATCAGCCCCAGCATTTT. It specifies CASSIETGFNQPQHF.

The V and J genes are TRBV20-1 and TRBJ2-7, with D possibly TRBD1 on 6 matching bases. Trimming cost V 6 bases and J 4 bases, with 10 bases left between them. The CDR3 loop spans 11 amino acids. Germline V gene data show CDR1 as DFQATT and CDR2 as SNEGSKA (reference sequence). In DNA, the CDR3 is TGCAGTGCCCTTAGGGGGTACGAGCAGTACTTC. Translated: CSALRGYEQYF.

This chain joins TRBV19 and TRBJ1-5; no firm D call. This CDR3 comprises 14 residues. Trimming took off 6 bases at V and 5 bases at J, with 14 bases between the two ends. In germline, CDR1 is LNHDA, CDR2 SQIVND (reference sequence). The CDR3 loop reads CASSPTNRDQPQHF. The CDR3 DNA reads as TGTGCCAGTAGCCCCACTAACCGAGATCAGCCCCAGCATTTT.

This clonotype showed up just a few times. The rearrangement uses TRBV29-1 and TRBJ1-1, with D unclear. Germline lookup yields CDR1 SQVTM and CDR2 ANQGSEA. This CDR3 is 11 amino acids long. Trimming removed 5 bases at V and 1 base at J, with 5 bases between. CDR3 region: CSVRTNTEAFF. Here the CDR3 DNA reads TGCAGCGTTAGGACGAACACTGAAGCTTTCTTT.

This clonotype has only a few counts. CDR3 sequence (DNA): TGCGCCAGCAGCTTGGCGGGGAGGACTTTCTTT. This translates into CASSLAGRTFF. The chain is built from TRBV5-1 and TRBJ1-1; no clear D. This CDR3 is built from 11 residues. V gave up 0 bases and J gave up 12 bases, with 9 bases separating them. Looked up from germline, CDR1 is SGHRS and CDR2 is YFSETQ.